Included here is one TCR beta chain sequence, with context. The CDR3 loop spans 13 amino acids. V shed 2 bases and J shed 5 bases, with 9 bases lying between them. The germline gives CDR1 WSHSY, CDR2 SAAADI. This entry comes from a study of blood T cell repertoires in COVID-19. The method was immunoSEQ multiplex PCR; TCRdb's version includes in-frame clones alone and lacks a portion of them. The sample records under 200,000 clones, around 90% being singletons. Sequencing was performed on peripheral blood. This chain links TRBV10-2 with TRBJ2-5, with D perhaps TRBD2 (6 bases). This receptor was identified in a woman aged 80 or over with COVID-19, enrolled during active disease. CDR3 sequence reads: CASSETSWETQYF. The CDR3 DNA reads as TGCGCCAGCAGTGAGACTAGCTGGGAGACCCAGTACTTC.